The 10 T cell receptor beta chains in this list originate from one sample, sequenced in a study of control samples from healthy donors and cancer patients. Clones were read by immunoSEQ multiplex PCR, and TCRdb kept only the in-frame ones, dropping some. In the table there are about 93,000 clones, about 85% of which are singletons. Input material: blood. The receptors originated from a woman aged 70 to 79 in good health.

This clone was detected a few times. The chain employs TRBV6-5 and TRBJ1-1; D may be TRBD1 (5 bases). V was cut by 6 bases and J by 3 bases, with 11 bases left in between. The V gene's germline CDR1 is MNHEY and CDR2 SVGAGI. CDR3 length equals 13 residues. CDR3 protein: CASREGLDTEAFF. The DNA for the CDR3 is TGTGCCAGCAGGGAGGGGTTGGACACTGAAGCTTTCTTT.

The chain combines TRBV5-1 with TRBJ1-2; 10 nucleotides agree with TRBD1. CDR1 is SGHRS, CDR2 YFSETQ, per germline. The CDR3 is 16 residues long. V lost 4 bases to trimming and J lost 0 bases; unmatched junction nucleotides: 6. DNA of the CDR3: TGCGCCAGCAGCACTGGACAGGGGGTCACTAACTATGGCTACACCTTC. Protein sequence: CASSTGQGVTNYGYTF.

The CDR3 DNA reads TGTGCCAGCAGTCAAAACCCGGGACTAGCGGGAGGAACTACGCAGTATTTT. Protein sequence: CASSQNPGLAGGTTQYF. J is TRBJ2-3 and V is TRBV6-6; 15 bases line up with TRBD2. Germline V gives CDR1 MNHNY, CDR2 SVGAGI (reference sequence). CDR3 length equals 17 residues. The trim removed 5 bases at V and 8 bases at J, leaving 11 bases unmatched.

This chain links TRBV4-3 with TRBJ2-1, with D hard to call. Trimming removed 1 base from V and 10 bases from J, with 17 bases in between. The CDR3 runs to 15 residues. The germline V gene encodes CDR1 LGHNA and CDR2 YSLEER. CDR3 region: CASSQVPGPPSEQFF. CDR3 nucleotides: TGCGCCAGCAGCCAAGTTCCAGGACCCCCGTCGGAGCAGTTCTTC.

The chain is built from TRBV7-8 and TRBJ1-1; 7 nucleotides align to TRBD1. V trimming: 5 bases; J trimming: 1 base; junction bases outside the gene matches: 1. The V gene's germline CDR1 is SGHVS and CDR2 FQNEAQ. The CDR3 is 13 amino acids. The CDR3 coding sequence is TGTGCCAGCAGCAGGACAGGGAACACTGAAGCTTTCTTT. Residues: CASSRTGNTEAFF. The entire variable domain, with the rest obtained from reference TRBV7-8 and TRBJ1-1, is as follows: GAGVSQSPRYKVAKRGQDVALRCDPISGHVSLFWYQQALGQGPEFLTYFQNEAQLDKSGLPSDRFFAERPEGSVSTLKIQRTQQEDSAVYLCASSRTGNTEAFFGQGTRLTVV.

J is TRBJ1-2 and V is TRBV5-4, with no clear D. The length of the CDR3 is 15 residues. Between the trimmed V and J ends, which lost 2 bases and 5 bases, there was a span of 16 bases. Germline assignment: CDR1 SGHNT and CDR2 YYREEE (reference sequence). Written as DNA, the CDR3 is TGTGCCAGCAGCTTACAAAACGGTGTGGGGTATGGCTACACCTTC. It yields the protein CASSLQNGVGYGYTF.

This sequence joins TRBV19 and TRBJ1-1; D possibly corresponds to TRBD1 (5 bases). Germline CDR1 is LNHDA and CDR2 is SQIVND (reference sequence). The CDR3 consists of 14 residues. Trimming pared 3 bases from V and 6 bases from J, leaving 14 bases between. Here the CDR3 reads CASSILQGSAEAFF. For the CDR3, the DNA is TGTGCCAGTAGTATTTTGCAGGGTTCCGCTGAAGCTTTCTTT.

The chain carries TRBV5-8 and TRBJ2-2; D is perhaps TRBD2 (7 bases). Trimming left V 0 bases short and J 5 bases short, with 14 bases between. From germline, CDR1 is SGHTS and CDR2 YDEGEE. The length of the CDR3 is 16 residues. CDR3 bases: TGTGCCAGCAGCTTGGTCGCGGGGGCCCGGACCGGGGAGCTGTTTTTT. Amino acids: CASSLVAGARTGELFF.

V is TRBV10-2 and J is TRBJ1-1, with TRBD1 as a possible D gene (6 bases). The CDR3 contains 12 residues. With 6 bases removed from V and 7 bases from J, the gap between germline ends came to 12 bases. The germline V gene has CDR1 WSHSY and CDR2 SAAADI. DNA for the CDR3: TGCGCCAGCAGCGACCGCAGGGGTGAAGCTTTCTTT. Its protein is CASSDRRGEAFF.

The genes are TRBV27 and TRBJ1-1; D unresolved. Trimming took 4 bases from V and 0 from J, leaving 12 bases between them. CDR1 is MNHEY, CDR2 SMNVEV, per germline (reference sequence). The CDR3 runs to 15 residues. CDR3 sequence (DNA): TGTGCCAGCAGTTCCCGCCCGTCTATGAACACTGAAGCTTTCTTT. It specifies CASSSRPSMNTEAFF.